The 3 T cell receptor beta chains listed next were all sequenced from one sample in a study of blood T cells in healthy people across ages. Through a sample-barcoded 5' primer and a J-beta primer mix, a second PCR was run for about 6 to 12 cycles. TCRdb re-called the 5' RACE reads with MiXCR, one entry per CDR3 protein. The sample yields fewer than 1,200,000 distinct CDR3 sequences, almost 25% seen once. These data are also associated with another study on T cells of mothers and their children.

The sequenced material came from blood. The receptors here all came from a girl aged 2-15 years in good health.

J is TRBJ2-3 and V is TRBV4-3; D is unclear. CDR3 size: 15 residues. V lost 0 bases and J lost 4, with 11 bases in between. The germline V gene encodes CDR1 LGHNA and CDR2 YSLEER. For the CDR3, the DNA is TGCGCCAGCAGCCAAGATTTGACTGGCGCAGATACGCAGTATTTT. Encoded protein: CASSQDLTGADTQYF.

The rearrangement uses TRBV7-2 and TRBJ2-1; D may match TRBD1 or TRBD2 (5 bases each). Germline V gene data show CDR1 as SGHTA and CDR2 as FQGNSA. Trimming cost V 7 bases and J 0 bases, with 13 bases left between them. This CDR3 is 15 amino acids long. In DNA, the CDR3 is TGTGCCAGCACTTCTGGGGGAAGCTCCTACAATGAGCAGTTCTTC. Translating gives CASTSGGSSYNEQFF.

This clonotype was counted between two and nine times. The genes are TRBV10-3 and TRBJ1-1, with D possibly TRBD1 on 5 matching bases. Trimming shortened V by 3 bases and J by 3 bases, and 8 bases separated the two germline ends. Germline V gene lookup returns CDR1 ENHRY and CDR2 SYGVKD. The CDR3 is 13 amino acids. CDR3 coding DNA: TGTGCCATCAGTGAACGAGGGGACACTGAAGCTTTCTTT. Encoded protein: CAISERGDTEAFF.